Described below is a single T cell receptor (beta chain) sequence and its context. This sample was taken from a study of shared clonotypes between healthy human individuals. Every donor, a Caucasian adult, lived in Nashville, Tennessee. Loaded into unsorted PBMC replicate PCRs was 300 ng DNA, some 27,000 T cell genomes. DNA from unsorted PBMC was sequenced on ten immunoSEQ deep assay plates. Only in-frame clones appear in the TCRdb table, and some are missing; sequencing was by immunoSEQ multiplex PCR. The data show approximately 470,000 clones, about 72% seen once. The length of the CDR3 is 13 residues. V was pared by 8 bases and J by 0 bases, with 11 bases between. Looked up from germline, CDR1 is SGHRS and CDR2 is YFSETQ.

This chain uses TRBV5-1 with TRBJ1-1; perhaps TRBD1 as D (5 bases). This TCR came from a middle-aged woman in good health. Some clones in this sample may be carry-over from other donors' samples. Sequenced: PBMCs. In DNA, the CDR3 is TGCGCCAGTAGGACGGGACTGAACACTGAAGCTTTCTTT. Its translation is CASRTGLNTEAFF. The full variable domain, with the rest looked up from reference TRBV5-1 and TRBJ1-1, is KAGVTQTPRYLIKTRGQQVTLSCSPISGHRSVSWYQQTPGQGLQFLFEYFSETQRNKGNFPGRFSGRQFSNSRSEMNVSTLELGDSALYLCASRTGLNTEAFFGQGTRLTVV.